This T cell receptor beta chain comes out of a study of regulatory T cells in long-lasting Graves disease. This clonotype was observed many times. Construction of the TCR beta libraries employed iRepertoire HTBI primers in conjunction with Arm-PCR of CDR3 regions. Using its own MiXCR run on the multiplex PCR reads, TCRdb lists one record per CDR3 protein. The data contain hundreds of thousands of distinct CDR3 sequences, around 15% of them singletons. Time point here: newly diagnosed GD, antithyroid drugs for less than 3 months. The authors made the TCR library using RNA they extracted from PBMCs. Between the trimmed V and J ends, which lost 0 bases and 5 bases, there was a span of 3 bases. Germline CDR1 is KGHDR and CDR2 is SFDVKD. The CDR3 is 12 residues long. The data were also submitted as part of a second study, on T cells in Graves' hyperthyroidism and ophthalmopathy.

The receptor was isolated from a woman under 40 with Graves disease. The material was peripheral blood mononuclear cells (PBMCs), obtained at new diagnosis, from a patient treated with antithyroid drugs. This chain connects TRBV24-1 to TRBJ2-5; unclear D gene. The CDR3 DNA follows: TGTGCCACCAGTGATTTGCGGGAGACCCAGTACTTC. Its protein is CATSDLRETQYF.